This TCR beta chain was obtained from a study of CD8 T cells in ankylosing spondylitis. Overall study results and limits: A TCR beta motif of roughly eight highly homologous variants appeared characteristic of ankylosing spondylitis blood. A subset of motif variants has previously been described in the synovial fluid and blood of reactive arthritis. Reportedly, matched ankylosing spondylitis synovial fluid was significantly enriched for disease-linked clones.

This clonotype was seen ten or more times. Its antigen is unidentified. From the 5' RACE reads, TCRdb called clonotypes with MiXCR, one entry per CDR3 protein. This repertoire shows more than 150,000 distinct CDR3 sequences, roughly 20% found once; its top ten account for around 4.7%. Germline CDR1 is SEHNR and CDR2 is FQNEAQ (reference sequence). This CDR3 is 13 amino acids long. Trimming stripped 0 bases from V and 1 base from J, with 3 bases between. Specimen: blood, either unsorted or a sorted T cell fraction (not recorded which). The V gene is TRBV7-9, the J gene TRBJ1-1; D unclear. This clonotype was obtained from a male donor aged 5-30 years with ankylosing spondylitis or in good health (not recorded which). The CDR3 is CASSLAWNTEAFF. In DNA, the CDR3 is TGTGCCAGCAGCTTAGCGTGGAACACTGAAGCTTTCTTT.